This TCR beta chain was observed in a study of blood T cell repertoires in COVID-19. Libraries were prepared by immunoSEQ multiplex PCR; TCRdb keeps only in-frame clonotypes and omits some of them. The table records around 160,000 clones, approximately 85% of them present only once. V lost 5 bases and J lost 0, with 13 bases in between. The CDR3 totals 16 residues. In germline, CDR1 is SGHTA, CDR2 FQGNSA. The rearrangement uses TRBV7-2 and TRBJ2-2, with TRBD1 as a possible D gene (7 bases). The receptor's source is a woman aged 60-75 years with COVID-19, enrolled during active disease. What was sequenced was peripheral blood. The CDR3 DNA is TGTGCCAGCAGCACGCGGGGACAGTCGAACACCGGGGAGCTGTTTTTT. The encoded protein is CASSTRGQSNTGELFF.